These 8 T cell receptor beta chains share one sample of origin, sequenced in a study of T-cell memory formation after mild COVID-19. TCRdb fed the 5' RACE reads into MiXCR, producing one record per CDR3 protein. The profile covers roughly 40,000 distinct CDR3 sequences, with 7.3% appearing a single time and 1.4% taken by the ten largest. The sequencing input was PBMCs or a T cell subset sorted from them (not recorded which). The receptors stem from a young man who had mild COVID-19 (a few samples of this study predate the infection). Cell type and time point are not known.

The V call is TRBV7-2, the J call TRBJ1-1; D is ambiguous. This CDR3 comprises 13 residues. CDR1 SGHTA and CDR2 FQGNSA come from the germline V gene. V was clipped by 4 bases and J by 2 bases, with 8 bases between them. The CDR3: CASSSNLNTEAFF. In nucleotides, the CDR3 is TGTGCCAGCAGCTCGAACTTAAACACTGAAGCTTTCTTT.

The rearrangement joins TRBV5-1 to TRBJ2-7, with D maybe TRBD2 (7 bases). The CDR3 runs to 14 residues. Germline assignment: CDR1 SGHRS and CDR2 YFSETQ. Trimming stripped 4 bases from V and 7 bases from J, with 18 bases between. The CDR3 loop reads CASSPQGRGLEQYV. CDR3 in DNA: TGCGCCAGCAGCCCGCAGGGGAGGGGCTTGGAGCAGTACGTC.

This sequence joins TRBV24-1 and TRBJ2-4; no reliable D call. The ends were cut back, 3 bases at V and 0 bases at J, with 17 bases in the middle. The CDR3 consists of 18 residues. CDR1 and CDR2 (germline): KGHDR, SFDVKD. CDR3: CATSDNLLGRLAKNIQYF. CDR3 nucleotide sequence: TGTGCCACCAGTGATAATCTCCTTGGACGTTTAGCCAAAAACATTCAGTACTTC.

This clonotype was detected a few times. This chain uses TRBV30 with TRBJ2-2, with a weak D call TRBD2 (6 bases). The CDR3 consists of 13 residues. Germline CDR1 reads GTSNPN; CDR2 reads SVGIG (reference sequence). Trimming took off 5 bases at V and 5 bases at J, with 12 bases between the two ends. In DNA, the CDR3 is TGTGCCTGGGCTCCTGGGGGGACCGGGGAGCTGTTTTTT. Protein sequence: CAWAPGGTGELFF.

This clonotype was recorded many times. V usage is TRBV5-1 and J usage is TRBJ2-5; 14 positions match TRBD2. The CDR3 runs to 18 residues. CDR1 and CDR2 from the germline V gene are SGHRS and YFSETQ. After removal of 6 bases from V and 4 bases from J, the junction contained 14 bases not matched to a gene. CDR3 protein: CASTPGLAGGHLRETQYF. CDR3 DNA sequence: TGCGCCAGCACCCCAGGACTAGCGGGGGGACATCTCCGAGAGACCCAGTACTTC.

This clonotype has more than one count but fewer than ten. V is TRBV2 and J is TRBJ2-3; D possibly corresponds to TRBD1 (6 bases). V lost 6 bases, J lost 0 bases, and 10 bases lay in between. This CDR3 contains 14 residues. The germline gives CDR1 SNHLY, CDR2 FYNNEI. The CDR3: CASSPRGSTDTQYF. As DNA, the CDR3 is TGTGCCAGCAGCCCGAGGGGGAGCACAGATACGCAGTATTTT.

This clonotype was counted ten times or more. The chain uses TRBV7-9 and TRBJ1-3; no clear D. CDR3 length: 12 amino acids. Looked up from germline, CDR1 is SEHNR and CDR2 is FQNEAQ (reference sequence). Deletions cut 5 bases from V and 4 bases from J, with 6 bases between. DNA for the CDR3: TGTGCCAGCAGCCAGACAGGAAACACCATATATTTT. Translation: CASSQTGNTIYF.

In this sample, this clonotype turned up many times. The chain joins TRBV5-4 to TRBJ2-7; TRBD1 matches 9 bases. Germline-derived CDR1 and CDR2 are SGHNT and YYREEE (reference sequence). The V segment lost 4 bases and the J segment 7 bases; nucleotides outside the gene matches: 9. The CDR3 length is 14 residues. The DNA for the CDR3 is TGTGCCAGCAGCCCGGACAGGGGAGGGAGAGAGCAGTACGTC. Amino acid sequence: CASSPDRGGREQYV.